This TCR beta chain is drawn from a study of T cells in narcolepsy. CDR3 length: 15 residues. Germline CDR1 SGHTA, CDR2 FQGNSA. V shed 2 bases, J shed 3 bases, and the junction held 4 bases outside the gene matches. Measured with immunoSEQ multiplex PCR; TCRdb has only the in-frame clones, and not every one. This table has around 24,000 clones, around four fifths appearing once. Sequenced material: CD45RA- memory CD4+ T cells from PBMCs. This TCR was recovered from a human donor with narcolepsy. V and J are TRBV7-2 and TRBJ2-1; 7 bases line up with TRBD2. In nucleotides, the CDR3 is TGTGCCAGCAGCTTAAACGGGAGGTTCTACAATGAGCAGTTCTTC. Protein: CASSLNGRFYNEQFF. The complete variable domain, with remaining parts taken from reference TRBV7-2 and TRBJ2-1, reads GAGVSQSPSNKVTEKGKDVELRCDPISGHTALYWYRQSLGQGLEFLIYFQGNSAPDKSGLPSDRFSAERTGGSVSTLTIQRTQQEDSAVYLCASSLNGRFYNEQFFGPGTRLTVL.